Sequencing of this TCR beta chain was carried out in a study of vaccination and CD4 T cells after COVID-19. This clonotype has just a few counts. The antigen remains undetermined. Germline CDR1 DFQATT, CDR2 SNEGSKA (reference sequence). Deletions cut 5 bases from V and 7 bases from J, with 21 bases between. This CDR3 contains 15 residues. Treatment here: roughly 10-day PBMC culture with coronavirus spike peptide pools or control peptides (ViraFEST assay). With the Oncomine TCR Beta short-read assay, DNA from cultured CD4+ T cells was sequenced. In TCRdb, the PCR reads were re-called with MiXCR into one record per CDR3 protein. The sample has roughly 17,000 distinct CDR3 sequences; around 55% are singletons.

This sequence was found in a human donor who had recovered from COVID-19. This chain joins TRBV20-1 and TRBJ1-5; TRBD1 is a possible D gene (6 bases). The sequenced sample consisted of CD4+ T cells from blood, cultured in vitro. CDR3 bases: TGCAGTGCTCAACCCGGACGACAGGTCGGGCAGCCCCAGCATTTT. Translated, it gives CSAQPGRQVGQPQHF.